This record concerns one T cell receptor (beta chain) sequence. Using immunoSEQ multiplex PCR, the repertoire was profiled, and TCRdb retains in-frame clones only, with some absent. The sample consists of approximately 35,000 clones, roughly 89% of them appearing once. Patients had HPV-negative, locally advanced oral cavity squamous cell carcinoma. Germline-derived CDR1 and CDR2 are MDHEN and SYDVKM. V dropped 0 bases and J dropped 6; count of bases not matched to a gene: 11. This CDR3 contains 17 residues. This sample is part of a study of neoadjuvant anti-PD-1 for oral cavity cancer. The overall study: Patients without progression got a fourth dose around day 43.

Sequences were derived from PBMCs, sampled before nivolumab (anti-PD-1) treatment. The receptor's source is a person between 35 and 79 years old with oral cavity squamous cell carcinoma. The rearrangement links TRBV28 to TRBJ1-2; TRBD1 matches at 9 bases. The CDR3, as DNA: TGTGCCAGCAGTTTATGGGAAGGACAGGGGCCTGGGCATGGCTACACCTTC. It is translated as CASSLWEGQGPGHGYTF.